Listed below are T cell receptor beta chains from one sample, sequenced in a study of PD-1 blockade in classical Hodgkin lymphoma. TCRdb's copy holds only in-frame clones and misses some; the assay was immunoSEQ multiplex PCR. Here the sample spans about 50,000 clones, roughly 73% being singletons. Sample: peripheral blood mononuclear cells (PBMCs), taken at baseline. The receptors originated from a human donor with classical Hodgkin lymphoma. Both conserved end residues are part of each CDR3. The order of the fields is CDR3 length, V gene, D gene, clone size, J gene, CDR3 DNA, CDR3 protein. A D gene is named only where the DNA matches it firmly. Clone size, where shown, is once, few, many, or a class for clones that have expanded.

13	TRBV2	.	few	TRBJ2-5	.	CASSILDLETQYF
13	TRBV6-6	.	few	TRBJ1-2	TGTGCCAGCACCAGGGACCCTAACTATGGCTACACCTTC	CASTRDPNYGYTF
15	TRBV2	.	.	TRBJ2-6	TGTGCCAGCAGTTTTTCGGGCACCGGGGCCAACGTCCTGACTTTC	CASSFSGTGANVLTF
15	TRBV7-8	TRBD1	once	TRBJ2-7	TGTGCCAGCAGCAAAGGACAGGGGTTAACCTACGAGCAGTACTTC	CASSKGQGLTYEQYF
13	TRBV29-1	.	.	TRBJ1-1	TGCAGCGTTGAAATGGAGTGGGGCACTGAAGCTTTCTTT	CSVEMEWGTEAFF
14	TRBV7-3	TRBD1	.	TRBJ2-3	TGTGCCAGCAGCTTGACAGGGTACACAGATACGCAGTATTTT	CASSLTGYTDTQYF
15	TRBV2	TRBD2	few	TRBJ2-1	TGTGCCAGCAGTTCGCTAGCGGCCGCCTACAATGAGCAGTTCTTC	CASSSLAAAYNEQFF
15	TRBV6-6	.	.	TRBJ1-2	TGTGCCAGCAGTTACCTTGGGATAGGGAACTATGGCTACACCTTC	CASSYLGIGNYGYTF
13	TRBV18	.	.	TRBJ2-5	TGTGCCAGCTCATTCGGACTCGAAGAGACCCAGTACTTC	CASSFGLEETQYF
17	TRBV11-2	.	.	TRBJ1-2	TGTGCCAGCAGCTTAGTAGGGCGGGAAATTACCAACTATGGCTACACCTTC	CASSLVGREITNYGYTF
14	TRBV5-1	.	.	TRBJ1-3	TGCGCCAGCAGCCCGGCGTCCCCTGGGAACACCATATATTTT	CASSPASPGNTIYF
14	TRBV5-1	.	.	TRBJ2-7	TGCGCCAGCAGCCGGGGGGACAGGTTCTACGAGCAGTACTTC	CASSRGDRFYEQYF
15	TRBV5-4	.	.	TRBJ2-7	TGTGCCAGCAGCTTGGGAGGGGGAGAAGGGTACGAGCAGTACTTC	CASSLGGGEGYEQYF
12	TRBV2	.	once	TRBJ1-1	TGTGCCAGCAGTGAATTGTTCACCGAAGCTTTCTTT	CASSELFTEAFF
15	TRBV2	TRBD1	.	TRBJ2-7	TGTGCCAGCAGTTTACAGGGGCCCTTTTCCTACGAGCAGTACTTC	CASSLQGPFSYEQYF
14	TRBV7-9	.	.	TRBJ2-5	TGTGCCAGCAGCCCGAGGGTTCTAGGAGAGACCCAGTACTTC	CASSPRVLGETQYF
16	TRBV30	.	.	TRBJ2-6	TGTGCCTTTGCGGCGGGACAGAGCTCTGGGGCCAACGTCCTGACTTTC	CAFAAGQSSGANVLTF
13	TRBV27	TRBD1	.	TRBJ2-3	TGTGCCAGCAGTTTCTTAACAGGGGGTACGCAGTATTTT	CASSFLTGGTQYF
16	TRBV9	TRBD2	.	TRBJ2-3	TGTGCCAGCACCCCCCTTGGCGGGGGAAGCACAGATACGCAGTATTTT	CASTPLGGGSTDTQYF
13	TRBV9	.	.	TRBJ2-4	TGTGCCAGCAGCGTAGGAACAGGAAACATTCAGTACTTC	CASSVGTGNIQYF
13	TRBV5-5	.	few	TRBJ1-1	TGTGCCAGCAGCTTGCTGGGGTACACTGAAGCTTTCTTT	CASSLLGYTEAFF
15	TRBV19	TRBD1	few	TRBJ1-4	TGTGCCACCGCTACCACCGGGACAGGGAAGGAAAAACTGTTTTTT	CATATTGTGKEKLFF
14	TRBV11-2	.	few	TRBJ2-3	TGTGCCAGCAGCTTCCGGGACCTCACAGATACGCAGTATTTT	CASSFRDLTDTQYF
15	TRBV13	.	.	TRBJ1-2	TGTGCCAGCAGTCTCGGAGGCGGGGTGGTCTATGGCTACACCTTC	CASSLGGGVVYGYTF
15	TRBV9	.	.	TRBJ1-6	TGTGCCAGCAGCGTATCAGGGGCGGTTAATTCACCCCTCCACTTT	CASSVSGAVNSPLHF
13	TRBV29-1	.	.	TRBJ2-7	TGCAGCATTGGAGAGACAGAAGACTACGAGCAGTACTTC	CSIGETEDYEQYF
11	TRBV5-6	.	.	TRBJ2-7	TGTGCCAGCAGCTCTTTAACGGGGGAGAACTTC	CASSSLTGENF
13	TRBV19	.	.	TRBJ1-1	TGTGCCAGCCGGTCGTTAGGGTGGACTGAAGCTTTCTTT	CASRSLGWTEAFF
14	TRBV27	TRBD2	once	TRBJ2-5	TGTGCCAGCAGTCCGGGACTAGCGGGAGAGACCCAGTACTTC	CASSPGLAGETQYF
15	TRBV2	TRBD1	.	TRBJ1-2	TGTGCCAGCAGTGAGCGGACAGGACCCCCCGGGGGCTACACCTTC	CASSERTGPPGGYTF
15	TRBV5-1	TRBD1	.	TRBJ2-2	TGCGCCAGCAGCCAGACAGGGTCGAGCACCGGGGAGCTGTTTTTT	CASSQTGSSTGELFF
14	TRBV7-6	TRBD1	.	TRBJ2-7	TGTGCCAGCAGCTCGGGGACAGGGAGCTACGAGCAGTACTTC	CASSSGTGSYEQYF
15	TRBV6-5	TRBD1	.	TRBJ1-3	TGTGCCAGCTGTACAGGGGTCTACTCTGGAAACACCATATATTTT	CASCTGVYSGNTIYF
13	TRBV7-6	.	.	TRBJ2-7	TGTGCCAGCAGCTTAGGCGGGAAGGCCGAGCAGTACTTC	CASSLGGKAEQYF
14	TRBV9	.	.	TRBJ2-1	TGTGCCAGCAGCGTAGCGGGAGCCTACAATGAGCAGTTCTTC	CASSVAGAYNEQFF